Listed below are T cell receptor beta chains from one sample, sequenced in a study of blood T cells in healthy people across ages. TCRdb reanalysed the 5' RACE reads using MiXCR and keeps one entry per CDR3 protein. The sample lists about 1,400,000 distinct CDR3 sequences; approximately 42% were seen once. Sequencing was performed on blood. The receptor source for this set is a woman younger than 35 in good health. Each CDR3 is given with its conserved first and last residue. Fields, in order: CDR3 DNA, CDR3 protein, clone size, V gene, D gene, J gene. The D gene is left open where the match is weak. The size of a clone is reported for some rows only, either as once, few or many, or as a class for expanded clones.

cdr3_nt: TGTGCCATCAGTGATGTGGGGCAGGGAGCCGACGAGCAGTACTTC
cdr3_aa: CAISDVGQGADEQYF
clone_size: .
v_call: TRBV10-3
d_call: .
j_call: TRBJ2-7

cdr3_nt: TGTGCCGGCAGCCCTACTCCTACATCCCATACGCAGTATTTT
cdr3_aa: CAGSPTPTSHTQYF
clone_size: .
v_call: TRBV7-8
d_call: .
j_call: TRBJ2-3

cdr3_nt: TGCAGCGTTGCCCGGACAGTAGCGAACACTGAAGCTTTCTTT
cdr3_aa: CSVARTVANTEAFF
clone_size: .
v_call: TRBV29-1
d_call: .
j_call: TRBJ1-1

cdr3_nt: TGTGCCAGCAGCTCGACAAGGTTCGGGAAAATTCAGTACTTC
cdr3_aa: CASSSTRFGKIQYF
clone_size: .
v_call: TRBV7-8
d_call: .
j_call: TRBJ2-7

cdr3_nt: TGTGCCAGCAGTTTGGCAGGGGGAAACTCTGGGGCCAACGTCCTGACTTTC
cdr3_aa: CASSLAGGNSGANVLTF
clone_size: .
v_call: TRBV28
d_call: TRBD1
j_call: TRBJ2-6

cdr3_nt: TGCAGTGCTAGATTCCTAGGGCCCCCCGGGACCCAGTACTTC
cdr3_aa: CSARFLGPPGTQYF
clone_size: .
v_call: TRBV20-1
d_call: .
j_call: TRBJ2-5

cdr3_nt: TGTGCCAGCAGCTCTAGCGGGCCGCCCCACTACAATGAGCAGTTCTTC
cdr3_aa: CASSSSGPPHYNEQFF
clone_size: .
v_call: TRBV3-1
d_call: TRBD2
j_call: TRBJ2-1

cdr3_nt: TGTGCCAGCAGCTCGGGACAGGGGATCGGTGAGCAGTTCTTC
cdr3_aa: CASSSGQGIGEQFF
clone_size: .
v_call: TRBV7-3
d_call: TRBD1
j_call: TRBJ2-1

cdr3_nt: TGCAGCGTAGCGGGAGACCCAGATACGCAGTATTTT
cdr3_aa: CSVAGDPDTQYF
clone_size: many
v_call: TRBV29-1
d_call: TRBD2
j_call: TRBJ2-3

cdr3_nt: TGTGCCAGCAGCTTAGGCTCAGGGTCTGTTCAGCCCCAGCATTTT
cdr3_aa: CASSLGSGSVQPQHF
clone_size: .
v_call: TRBV11-2
d_call: .
j_call: TRBJ1-5

cdr3_nt: TGTGCCAGCAGCGTAGCTCCGGGGGGACAGCCCCAGCATTTT
cdr3_aa: CASSVAPGGQPQHF
clone_size: .
v_call: TRBV9
d_call: .
j_call: TRBJ1-5

cdr3_nt: TGTGCCAGCAGCTTGGGGGTTCGAGGTGACTATGGCTACACCTTC
cdr3_aa: CASSLGVRGDYGYTF
clone_size: .
v_call: TRBV5-1
d_call: .
j_call: TRBJ1-2

cdr3_nt: TGTGCCAGCAGTTTAATGGGGGCCGCCTACAATGAGCAGTACTTC
cdr3_aa: CASSLMGAAYNEQYF
clone_size: .
v_call: TRBV7-2
d_call: .
j_call: TRBJ2-7

cdr3_nt: TGCGCCAGCAGCCAAGGGGACTACTCCGTTTACGAGCAGTACTTC
cdr3_aa: CASSQGDYSVYEQYF
clone_size: .
v_call: TRBV4-1
d_call: TRBD2
j_call: TRBJ2-7

cdr3_nt: TGCAGCGGTCTAACGTCCTCCTACGAGCAGTACTTC
cdr3_aa: CSGLTSSYEQYF
clone_size: .
v_call: TRBV29-1
d_call: .
j_call: TRBJ2-7

cdr3_nt: TGCAGTGCCCCGACAGGGCTGAACTATGGCTACACCTTC
cdr3_aa: CSAPTGLNYGYTF
clone_size: many
v_call: TRBV20-1
d_call: TRBD1
j_call: TRBJ1-2

cdr3_nt: TGTGCCACCCCGACAGCCAGCACAGATACGCGGTATTTC
cdr3_aa: CATPTASTDTRYF
clone_size: .
v_call: TRBV6-1
d_call: .
j_call: TRBJ2-7

cdr3_nt: TGTGCCAGCAGTCGACGAAGAGAGGTTAAGGTAGATACGCAGTATTTT
cdr3_aa: CASSRRREVKVDTQYF
clone_size: few
v_call: TRBV12-3/TRBV12-4
d_call: .
j_call: TRBJ2-3

cdr3_nt: TGTGCCAGCAGTAACGGACAGGTAACCACCTACGAGCAGTACTTC
cdr3_aa: CASSNGQVTTYEQYF
clone_size: .
v_call: TRBV7-9
d_call: TRBD1
j_call: TRBJ2-7

cdr3_nt: TGCGCCAGCAGCTTGGAGGGGTCTGCGGCCGGGGACGAGCAGTACTTC
cdr3_aa: CASSLEGSAAGDEQYF
clone_size: .
v_call: TRBV5-1
d_call: .
j_call: TRBJ2-7

cdr3_nt: TGTGCCACCAGCAGAGATGGAACAACAGCCAAAAACATTCAGTACTTC
cdr3_aa: CATSRDGTTAKNIQYF
clone_size: few
v_call: TRBV15
d_call: .
j_call: TRBJ2-4

cdr3_nt: TGTGCCAGCAGTGAACAGGGGGCCATGGAACATGGCTACACCTTC
cdr3_aa: CASSEQGAMEHGYTF
clone_size: few
v_call: TRBV12-3/TRBV12-4
d_call: TRBD1
j_call: TRBJ1-2

cdr3_nt: TGTGCCACCAGTGATCAAGGACAGGGCCCCTACAATGAGCAGTTCTTC
cdr3_aa: CATSDQGQGPYNEQFF
clone_size: .
v_call: TRBV24-1
d_call: TRBD1
j_call: TRBJ2-1

cdr3_nt: TGTGCCAGCAGCCTCATGAAGAGCACAGATACGCAGTATTTT
cdr3_aa: CASSLMKSTDTQYF
clone_size: .
v_call: TRBV7-9
d_call: .
j_call: TRBJ2-3

cdr3_nt: TGCGCCAGCAGCGAGAGGGCAGGGCAGGGGAACACTGAAGCTTTCTTT
cdr3_aa: CASSERAGQGNTEAFF
clone_size: .
v_call: TRBV5-1
d_call: .
j_call: TRBJ1-1

cdr3_nt: TGCGCCAGCAGCTCCTACGCCGGGACAGTAAACACTGAAGCTTTCTTT
cdr3_aa: CASSSYAGTVNTEAFF
clone_size: .
v_call: TRBV5-1
d_call: TRBD1
j_call: TRBJ1-1

cdr3_nt: TGTGCCAGCAGCCAAGTCACAGGAGGGGATACGCAGTATTTT
cdr3_aa: CASSQVTGGDTQYF
clone_size: few
v_call: TRBV14
d_call: .
j_call: TRBJ2-3

cdr3_nt: TGCAGCGTTGCGGCTAGCGGAGGAAACAATGAGCAGTTCTTC
cdr3_aa: CSVAASGGNNEQFF
clone_size: .
v_call: TRBV29-1
d_call: TRBD2
j_call: TRBJ2-1

cdr3_nt: TGTGCCAGCAGCCCAGGGAATAGCACAGATACGCAGTATTTT
cdr3_aa: CASSPGNSTDTQYF
clone_size: .
v_call: TRBV2
d_call: .
j_call: TRBJ2-3

cdr3_nt: TGTGCTTCTACCCCGGGGGCGAACACTGAAGCTTTCTTT
cdr3_aa: CASTPGANTEAFF
clone_size: .
v_call: TRBV11-2
d_call: .
j_call: TRBJ1-1

cdr3_nt: TGCGCCAGCAGCTTTGTGGAAGGATACAATGAGCAGTTCTTC
cdr3_aa: CASSFVEGYNEQFF
clone_size: .
v_call: TRBV5-1
d_call: .
j_call: TRBJ2-1

cdr3_nt: TGTGCCAGCTCACCACCGGGGGGAACAAACTACGAGCAGTACTTC
cdr3_aa: CASSPPGGTNYEQYF
clone_size: few
v_call: TRBV18
d_call: .
j_call: TRBJ2-7

cdr3_nt: TGCAGTGCCCCAGACGGGGTGGATTTGGACACTGAAGCTTTCTTT
cdr3_aa: CSAPDGVDLDTEAFF
clone_size: .
v_call: TRBV20-1
d_call: .
j_call: TRBJ1-1

cdr3_nt: TGTGCCAGCAGTGGAGAGGTGGGTAATCAGCCCCAGCATTTT
cdr3_aa: CASSGEVGNQPQHF
clone_size: .
v_call: TRBV28
d_call: .
j_call: TRBJ1-5

cdr3_nt: TGCAGTGCTAGAGATCGGTCGGATCCTAATGAAAAACTGTTTTTT
cdr3_aa: CSARDRSDPNEKLFF
clone_size: .
v_call: TRBV20-1
d_call: .
j_call: TRBJ1-4

cdr3_nt: TGTGCCAGCAGCTTAGTAAGTGGGATGTACAATGAGCAGTACTTC
cdr3_aa: CASSLVSGMYNEQYF
clone_size: once
v_call: TRBV11-2
d_call: .
j_call: TRBJ2-7

cdr3_nt: TGTGCCAGCAGTTTGGACGGCCCCTACGAGCAGTACTTC
cdr3_aa: CASSLDGPYEQYF
clone_size: many
v_call: TRBV12-3/TRBV12-4
d_call: .
j_call: TRBJ2-7

cdr3_nt: TGCAGTGCTCACATCTCCACAGGGGGACGGGGCGAGCAGTACTTC
cdr3_aa: CSAHISTGGRGEQYF
clone_size: few
v_call: TRBV20-1
d_call: TRBD1
j_call: TRBJ2-7

cdr3_nt: TGTGCCAGCACCCGTCAGGGGGCTATGAACACTGAAGCTTTCTTT
cdr3_aa: CASTRQGAMNTEAFF
clone_size: .
v_call: TRBV6-5
d_call: TRBD1
j_call: TRBJ1-1

cdr3_nt: TGCAGTGCCACCCCGGCGGGCTACGAGCAGTACTTC
cdr3_aa: CSATPAGYEQYF
clone_size: once
v_call: TRBV20-1
d_call: .
j_call: TRBJ2-7

cdr3_nt: TGTGCCAGCAGTTACACTCCCGAGACAGGGGCATACGAGCAGTACTTC
cdr3_aa: CASSYTPETGAYEQYF
clone_size: once
v_call: TRBV6-6
d_call: TRBD1
j_call: TRBJ2-7

cdr3_nt: TGTGCCGCCTCAACCCCACAGGGGGCCTACGAGCAGTACTTC
cdr3_aa: CAASTPQGAYEQYF
clone_size: few
v_call: TRBV10-3
d_call: TRBD1
j_call: TRBJ2-7

cdr3_nt: TGTGCCAGCTCACCACCGGACTTTTCAGATACGCTGTATTTT
cdr3_aa: CASSPPDFSDTLYF
clone_size: .
v_call: TRBV18
d_call: .
j_call: TRBJ2-3

cdr3_nt: TGCGCCAGCAGCCTGGAAGGGGACAGGAACAATGAGCAGTTCTTC
cdr3_aa: CASSLEGDRNNEQFF
clone_size: few
v_call: TRBV4-1
d_call: TRBD1
j_call: TRBJ2-1

cdr3_nt: TGCAGTGCCACGTGGGGCACTGAAGCTTTCTTT
cdr3_aa: CSATWGTEAFF
clone_size: .
v_call: TRBV20-1
d_call: .
j_call: TRBJ1-1

cdr3_nt: TGCGCCAGCAGCTTGATAGCCGTATCCTACAATGAGCAGTTCTTC
cdr3_aa: CASSLIAVSYNEQFF
clone_size: few
v_call: TRBV5-1
d_call: .
j_call: TRBJ2-1

cdr3_nt: TGTGCCAGCAGCCCGCTATCCCACGGTGGCTCCTACAATGAGCAGTTCTTC
cdr3_aa: CASSPLSHGGSYNEQFF
clone_size: few
v_call: TRBV21-1
d_call: .
j_call: TRBJ2-1

cdr3_nt: TGTGCTAGTGCTAACAGGGACTTGGAAGAGACCCAGTACTTC
cdr3_aa: CASANRDLEETQYF
clone_size: few
v_call: TRBV12-5
d_call: .
j_call: TRBJ2-5

cdr3_nt: TGTGCCACCGGGACTAGCGGGGGCCCATACAATGAGCAGTTCTTC
cdr3_aa: CATGTSGGPYNEQFF
clone_size: .
v_call: TRBV15
d_call: TRBD2
j_call: TRBJ2-1

cdr3_nt: TGTGCCAGCAGCCACCCGGGACAGGGCACAAATGAGCAGTTCTTC
cdr3_aa: CASSHPGQGTNEQFF
clone_size: .
v_call: TRBV14
d_call: TRBD1
j_call: TRBJ2-1

cdr3_nt: TGTGCCAGCAGCGGACTAGATCCAGATACGCAGTATTTT
cdr3_aa: CASSGLDPDTQYF
clone_size: few
v_call: TRBV2
d_call: TRBD2
j_call: TRBJ2-3

cdr3_nt: TGTGCCAGTAGCTTAGTGACAGGGGTCGACGAGCAGTACTTC
cdr3_aa: CASSLVTGVDEQYF
clone_size: few
v_call: TRBV7-8
d_call: TRBD1
j_call: TRBJ2-7

cdr3_nt: TGTGCCTGGGAGGGCCTAGCCAAAAACATTCAGTACTTC
cdr3_aa: CAWEGLAKNIQYF
clone_size: few
v_call: TRBV30
d_call: .
j_call: TRBJ2-4

cdr3_nt: TGTGCCAGCAGCGAACGGGACTCGAGCTCCTACAATGAGCAGTTCTTC
cdr3_aa: CASSERDSSSYNEQFF
clone_size: few
v_call: TRBV13
d_call: .
j_call: TRBJ2-1

cdr3_nt: TGTGCCAGCAGCTTAGCCCGGACTAGCGGGGGACAAGAGACCCAGTACTTC
cdr3_aa: CASSLARTSGGQETQYF
clone_size: .
v_call: TRBV11-2
d_call: TRBD2
j_call: TRBJ2-5

cdr3_nt: TGTGCCAGCAGTCCCGAGGGAGCGGGGTTACTCTACGAGCAGTACTTT
cdr3_aa: CASSPEGAGLLYEQYF
clone_size: .
v_call: TRBV6-5
d_call: TRBD2
j_call: TRBJ2-3

cdr3_nt: TGTGCCAGCGGCCGGGACAGGGCAAACTATGGCTACACCTTC
cdr3_aa: CASGRDRANYGYTF
clone_size: few
v_call: TRBV27
d_call: TRBD1
j_call: TRBJ1-2

cdr3_nt: TGTGCCAGCAGTCCCGGACTAGCGGGAGGGAGATACAATGAGCAGTACTTC
cdr3_aa: CASSPGLAGGRYNEQYF
clone_size: few
v_call: TRBV12-3/TRBV12-4
d_call: TRBD2
j_call: TRBJ2-7

cdr3_nt: TGTGCCAGCACCTTACCCCGCCCAGCAGATACGCAGTATTTT
cdr3_aa: CASTLPRPADTQYF
clone_size: many
v_call: TRBV7-2
d_call: .
j_call: TRBJ2-3

cdr3_nt: TGTGCCAGCAGCCAACCTACGACCAGGGGGGCCTACGAGCAGTACTTC
cdr3_aa: CASSQPTTRGAYEQYF
clone_size: .
v_call: TRBV11-2
d_call: .
j_call: TRBJ2-7